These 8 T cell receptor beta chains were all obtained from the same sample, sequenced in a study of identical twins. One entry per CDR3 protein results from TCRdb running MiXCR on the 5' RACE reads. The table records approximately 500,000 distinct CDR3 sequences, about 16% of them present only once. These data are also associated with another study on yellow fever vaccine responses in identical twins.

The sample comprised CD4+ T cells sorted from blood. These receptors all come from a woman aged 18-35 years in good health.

The DNA of the CDR3 is TGTGCCAGCAGCTCAAGGACTAGCGGGGGAAGAGATACGCAGTATTTT. This gives the protein CASSSRTSGGRDTQYF. The gene calls are TRBV5-6 and TRBJ2-3; 13 bases map to TRBD2. V dropped 3 bases and J dropped 5; count of bases not matched to a gene: 6. Looked up from germline, CDR1 is SGHDT and CDR2 is YYEEEE. The CDR3 extends over 16 amino acids.

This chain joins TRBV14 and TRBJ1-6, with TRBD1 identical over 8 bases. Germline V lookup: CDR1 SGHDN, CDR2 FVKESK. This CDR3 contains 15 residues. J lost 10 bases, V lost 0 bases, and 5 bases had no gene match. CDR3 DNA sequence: TGTGCCAGCAGCCAAGAGCAGGGGGCTTTATCACCCCTCCACTTT. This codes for CASSQEQGALSPLHF.

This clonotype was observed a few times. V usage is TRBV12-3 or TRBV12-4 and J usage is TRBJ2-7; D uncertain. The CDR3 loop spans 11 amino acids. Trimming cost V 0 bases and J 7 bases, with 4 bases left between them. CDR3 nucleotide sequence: TGTGCCAGCAGTTTAGCGAAGGAGCAGTACTTC. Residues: CASSLAKEQYF.

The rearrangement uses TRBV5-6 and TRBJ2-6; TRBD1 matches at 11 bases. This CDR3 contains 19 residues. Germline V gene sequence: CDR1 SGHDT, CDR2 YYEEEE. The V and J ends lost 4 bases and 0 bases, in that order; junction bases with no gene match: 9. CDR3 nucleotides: TGTGCCAGCAGCCCCCGGACAGGGGGCCTCCTCTCTGGGGCCAACGTCCTGACTTTC. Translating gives CASSPRTGGLLSGANVLTF.

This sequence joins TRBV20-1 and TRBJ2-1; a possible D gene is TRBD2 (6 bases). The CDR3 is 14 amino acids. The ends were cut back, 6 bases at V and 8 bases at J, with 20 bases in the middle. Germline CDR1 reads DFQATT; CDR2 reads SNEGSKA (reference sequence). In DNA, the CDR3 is TGCAGTGCATCATACGGCCTACTAGCCCATGAGCAGTTCTTC. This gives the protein CSASYGLLAHEQFF.

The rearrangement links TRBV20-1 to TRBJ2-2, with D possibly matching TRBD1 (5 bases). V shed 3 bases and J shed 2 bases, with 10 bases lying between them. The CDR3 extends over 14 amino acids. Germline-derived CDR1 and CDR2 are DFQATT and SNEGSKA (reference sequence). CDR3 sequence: CSARDIRNTGELFF. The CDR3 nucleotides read TGCAGTGCTAGGGACATTCGAAACACCGGGGAGCTGTTTTTT.

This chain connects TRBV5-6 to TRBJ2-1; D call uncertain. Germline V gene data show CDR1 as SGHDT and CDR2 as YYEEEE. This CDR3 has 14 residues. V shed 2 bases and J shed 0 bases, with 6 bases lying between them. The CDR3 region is CASSFGFSYNEQFF. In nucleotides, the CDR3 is TGTGCCAGCAGCTTCGGCTTCTCCTACAATGAGCAGTTCTTC. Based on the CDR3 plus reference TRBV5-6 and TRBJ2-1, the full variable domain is DAGVTQSPTHLIKTRGQQVTLRCSPKSGHDTVSWYQQALGQGPQFIFQYYEEEERQRGNFPDRFSGHQFPNYSSELNVNALLLGDSALYLCASSFGFSYNEQFFGPGTRLTVL.

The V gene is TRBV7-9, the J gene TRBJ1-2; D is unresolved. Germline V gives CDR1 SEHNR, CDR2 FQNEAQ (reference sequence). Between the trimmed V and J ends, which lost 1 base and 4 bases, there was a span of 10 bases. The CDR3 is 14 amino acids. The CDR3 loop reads CASSLEGIGYGYTF. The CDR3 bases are TGTGCCAGCAGCTTAGAAGGGATCGGCTATGGCTACACCTTC.